A selection of T cell receptor beta chains follows, all from one sample in a study of T cell responses to AZD1222 COVID-19 vaccine. Profiling relied on immunoSEQ multiplex PCR, and the TCRdb table lists in-frame clones only, not all of them. The repertoire has about 120,000 clones, 85% to 90% of them found once; the top ten carry about 3.7%. Material: peripheral blood, obtained on day 0 of AZD1222 vaccination. All receptors derive from an adult in good health. Each CDR3 is given with its conserved first and last residue. Fields, in order: V gene, clone size, J gene, D gene, CDR3 DNA, CDR3 protein. D genes are given only for firm matches. Clone sizes are given selectively: once, few, many, or a class where the clone is expanded.

TRBV19	NA	TRBJ1-5	NA	TGTGCCAGTAGGGGGGCTAATCAGCCCCAGCATTTT	CASRGANQPQHF
TRBV18	NA	TRBJ2-1	NA	TGTGCCAGCTCACCTAACCTAGGGGGGGGAAAGCTCTACAATGAGCAGTTCTTC	CASSPNLGGGKLYNEQFF
TRBV28	NA	TRBJ1-1	NA	TGTGCCAGCAGTTTGTGGCATGAAGCTTTCTTT	CASSLWHEAFF
TRBV6-5	once	TRBJ1-2	TRBD1	TGTGCCAGCAGTCTTGTCAGGGGGTATGGCTACACCTTC	CASSLVRGYGYTF
TRBV7-9	NA	TRBJ1-2	TRBD1	TGTGCCAGCAGCTATATTCAGGGGGCCCTATTCTATGGCTACACCTTC	CASSYIQGALFYGYTF
TRBV6-5	NA	TRBJ2-3	TRBD1	TGTGCCAGCAACTCCGGGACAGTGAGAGATACGCAGTATTTT	CASNSGTVRDTQYF
TRBV14	NA	TRBJ1-2	NA	TGTGCCAGCAGCCCGCAGCGTAACTATGGCTACACCTTC	CASSPQRNYGYTF
TRBV5-1	NA	TRBJ1-1	NA	TGCGCCAGCCAAGAGGGCCCCGTGAACACTGAAGCTTTCTTT	CASQEGPVNTEAFF
TRBV6-2/TRBV6-3	NA	TRBJ2-3	NA	TGTGCCAGCAGTTCCAGGGACAGCACAGATACGCAGTATTTT	CASSSRDSTDTQYF
TRBV7-2	NA	TRBJ2-7	NA	TGTGCCAGCAGCTTCGACAGGACCCAATACGAGCAGTACTTC	CASSFDRTQYEQYF
TRBV7-8	NA	TRBJ1-3	NA	TGTGCCAGCAGCACGGAGGGGGGAATTGGAAACACCATATATTTT	CASSTEGGIGNTIYF